The rows below give T cell receptor beta chains drawn from one sample of a study of cytomegalovirus exposure and HLA in healthy donors. Clones were sequenced by immunoSEQ multiplex PCR, and TCRdb holds only the in-frame ones, with some missing. The sample holds under 200,000 clones, 78% seen once. Sequencing was carried out using PBMCs. These receptors were collected from a woman in her thirties or forties in good health and CMV-seronegative. Both conserved end residues are part of each CDR3. D genes are given only for firm matches. Not every row has a clone size; where given, it reads once, few, many or a size class.

TRBV11-2	.	TRBJ2-4	TRBD2	TGTGCCAGCAGCTCAGCGGGGGGCGGGGACATTCAGTACTTC	CASSSAGGGDIQYF
TRBV5-1	.	TRBJ2-3	.	TGCGCCAGCAGCAGGAATTCAGGTCTTGATACGCAGTATTTT	CASSRNSGLDTQYF
TRBV2	.	TRBJ2-5	.	TGTGCCAGCAGTCCGGGACACCTGTACCAAGAGACCCAGTACTTC	CASSPGHLYQETQYF
TRBV5-1	.	TRBJ2-6	.	TGCGCCAGCAGCGAGGTTACAGGGCTTGGGGCCAACGTCCTGACTTTC	CASSEVTGLGANVLTF
TRBV11-2	.	TRBJ2-7	.	TGTGCCAGCAGCTTAGCCCTTCAGCGTGAGCAGTACTTC	CASSLALQREQYF
TRBV6-5	.	TRBJ1-4	TRBD1	TGTGCCAGCAGTGGAAACAGGGGAACTAATGAAAAACTGTTTTTT	CASSGNRGTNEKLFF
TRBV5-8	.	TRBJ2-2	.	TGTGCCAGCAGCTTGAGGGTGGGAGCCACCGGGGAGCTGTTTTTT	CASSLRVGATGELFF
TRBV6-5	.	TRBJ2-5	.	TGTGCCAGCAGTTACGGTCACAGTGGGACGCTACGGGAGCAGTACTTC	CASSYGHSGTLREQYF
TRBV6-5	.	TRBJ1-5	TRBD1	TGTGCCAGCAGCCGGACAGGGGTCGGGCAGCCCCAGCATTTT	CASSRTGVGQPQHF
TRBV15	.	TRBJ1-2	.	TGTGCCACCAGCAGAGTCGGGGGGGCGCGAGATGGCTACACCTTC	CATSRVGGARDGYTF
TRBV27	.	TRBJ2-7	.	TGTGCCAGCAGTTCCTTATCTGGAGGTTCCTACGAGCAGTACTTC	CASSSLSGGSYEQYF
TRBV7-2	few	TRBJ1-2	.	TGTGCCAGCTCCCCTGAGGTTTACTATGGCTACACCTTC	CASSPEVYYGYTF
TRBV5-1	.	TRBJ2-1	.	TGCGCCAGCAGCACGGGACTCCGGGGAGAGCAGTTCTTC	CASSTGLRGEQFF
TRBV7-3	once	TRBJ2-3	TRBD2	TGTGCCAGCAGCCCGATGCGGGGGTCAACCACAGATACGCAGTATTTT	CASSPMRGSTTDTQYF
TRBV19	.	TRBJ1-2	.	TGTGCCAGTAGTCCTAGGGGAGGAGCTAACTATGGCTACACCTTC	CASSPRGGANYGYTF
TRBV7-7	.	TRBJ2-5	TRBD2	TGTGCCAGCAGCTTAGGGGGGGGGACCCAGTACTTC	CASSLGGGTQYF
TRBV7-6	.	TRBJ1-4	.	TGTGCCAGCAGCTTAGGGCAGACAACTAATGAAAAACTGTTTTTT	CASSLGQTTNEKLFF
TRBV5-1	once	TRBJ1-5	.	TGCGCCAGCAGCCTTGAGGGGGGGGCAGGTCAGCCCCAGCATTTT	CASSLEGGAGQPQHF
TRBV2	.	TRBJ1-5	.	TGTGCCAGCTCAGGGCGAGGTAATCAGCCCCAGCATTTT	CASSGRGNQPQHF
TRBV19	.	TRBJ2-1	.	TGTGCCAGTAGTATCGGTAACAATGAGCAGTTCTTC	CASSIGNNEQFF
TRBV18	.	TRBJ1-2	.	TGTGCCAGCTCACCACCGCAACTTAGCGACTATGGCTACACCTTC	CASSPPQLSDYGYTF
TRBV6-6	.	TRBJ1-6	.	TGTGCCAGCAACGCCTACTATAATTCACCCCTCCACTTT	CASNAYYNSPLHF